This TCR beta chain was observed in a study of cytomegalovirus exposure and HLA in healthy donors. For the study at large: A previous analysis identified approximately 110 million unique TCR beta sequences derived from some 170 million T cells.

The V gene's germline CDR1 is LNHDA and CDR2 SQIVND (reference sequence). This CDR3 has 17 residues. The V end lost 5 bases, the J end lost 0 bases, and 17 bases lay between the germline ends. The PCR made use of 60 Vbeta and 13 Jbeta primers. The table came from immunoSEQ multiplex PCR; TCRdb's copy has only in-frame clones and leaves some out. The profile shows roughly 120,000 clones, 60% to 85% of them singletons. Broader study findings: A later analysis, which compared TCR beta chains of equal frequency, found the HLA-associated ones more clonally expanded. TCR beta V segments were, for the most part, productive about 87% or about 30% of the time in an earlier analysis. Relative to the roughly 690-donor mean, N-insertions were reportedly fewer in an Asian-associated ancestry cluster in a later analysis.

As for this clone: The antigen remains undetermined.

This receptor was identified in a man aged 45-65 years in good health and CMV-seronegative. V is TRBV19 and J is TRBJ1-5; TRBD1 is a possible D gene (5 bases). Sequences were obtained from PBMCs. DNA for the CDR3: TGTGCCAGTAGTTCGCGGGGCAGCGGATATAGCAATCAGCCCCAGCATTTT. This translates into CASSSRGSGYSNQPQHF.